This entry concerns a single T cell receptor beta chain. What it recognizes is unknown. This record belongs to a study of blood T cells in healthy people across ages. Study-level points and caveats: Diversity was higher, and naive CD4+ cells more numerous, in long-lived donors than in aged donors. CMV status of donors was not determined, possibly confounding expanded clonotype changes.

For the second PCR, which ran for about 7 to 12 cycles, a sample-barcoded 5' primer and a J-beta primer mix were used. TCRdb re-analysed the 5' RACE reads in MiXCR, keeping a single row per CDR3 protein. Here the sample spans about 780,000 distinct CDR3 sequences, around half being singletons. Per-sample yields of isolated PBMCs were at least 7 million. V was cut by 2 bases and J by 7 bases, with 17 bases left in between. Germline CDR1 and CDR2: SGHTA and FQGNSA. This CDR3 comprises 15 residues. The chain recombines TRBV7-2 with TRBJ1-1; D is unresolved. This receptor was identified in a man older than 75 in good health. Sequences were obtained from blood. The CDR3: CASSLYHNGGCEAFF. As DNA, the CDR3 is TGTGCCAGCAGCTTATATCACAACGGAGGATGTGAAGCTTTCTTT.